A selection of T cell receptor beta chains follows, all from one sample in a study of blood T cell repertoires in COVID-19. TCRdb keeps only in-frame clones here, not all; method: immunoSEQ multiplex PCR. The table records over 90,000 clones, more than 75% of them present only once. The source material was peripheral blood. The source is a man between 45 and 60 years old with active or convalescent COVID-19. Both conserved end residues are part of each CDR3. The order of the fields is D gene, J gene, clone size, V gene, CDR3 protein, CDR3 DNA. D genes are given only for firm matches. Expanded clones get a size class; other rows say once, few or many, or leave the size out.

D: TRBD1; J: TRBJ2-7; size: -; V: TRBV12-5; CDR3: CASGLWGQGRYEQYF; DNA: TGTGCTAGTGGTTTATGGGGACAGGGACGGTACGAGCAGTACTTC
D: -; J: TRBJ2-7; size: -; V: TRBV4-1; CDR3: CASSQSGFNPYEQYF; DNA: TGCGCCAGCAGCCAGTCCGGTTTCAATCCCTACGAGCAGTACTTC
D: -; J: TRBJ1-5; size: -; V: TRBV7-8; CDR3: CASSSRGGVGQPQHF; DNA: TGTGCCAGCAGCTCACGAGGGGGGGTAGGACAGCCCCAGCATTTT
D: -; J: TRBJ1-6; size: -; V: TRBV25-1; CDR3: CASSETINSPLHF; DNA: TGTGCCAGCAGCGAGACAATTAATTCACCCCTCCACTTT
D: -; J: TRBJ1-2; size: -; V: TRBV18; CDR3: CASSPSDRTEYGYTF; DNA: TGTGCCAGCTCACCCTCTGATAGGACAGAGTATGGCTACACCTTC
D: TRBD1; J: TRBJ1-1; size: -; V: TRBV7-2; CDR3: CASSSSSTGYNTEAFF; DNA: TGTGCCAGCAGCTCCTCCTCGACAGGGTACAACACTGAAGCTTTCTTT
D: TRBD1; J: TRBJ1-1; size: -; V: TRBV5-1; CDR3: CASSLAGGWYTEAFF; DNA: TGCGCCAGCAGCTTAGCAGGGGGTTGGTACACTGAAGCTTTCTTT
D: -; J: TRBJ1-2; size: -; V: TRBV7-9; CDR3: CASSPRNGHGYTF; DNA: TGTGCCAGCAGCCCCCGAAATGGCCATGGCTACACCTTC
D: TRBD1; J: TRBJ1-4; size: -; V: TRBV27; CDR3: CASSLSNTGGGEKLFF; DNA: TGTGCCAGCAGTTTATCGAACACAGGGGGCGGTGAAAAACTGTTTTTT
D: TRBD1; J: TRBJ2-5; size: few; V: TRBV24-1; CDR3: CATSSTQGAQETQYF; DNA: TGTGCCACCAGTTCCACACAGGGGGCCCAAGAGACCCAGTACTTC
D: TRBD1; J: TRBJ1-2; size: -; V: TRBV12-3/TRBV12-4; CDR3: CASSTTGGNGYTF; DNA: TGTGCCAGCAGTACGACAGGGGGCAATGGCTACACCTTC
D: -; J: TRBJ1-4; size: few; V: TRBV7-2; CDR3: CASSIIATNEKLFF; DNA: TGTGCCAGCAGCATTATTGCAACTAATGAAAAACTGTTTTTT
D: TRBD1; J: TRBJ1-6; size: few; V: TRBV28; CDR3: CASRPPGQYSPLHF; DNA: TGTGCCAGCAGGCCACCGGGACAGTACTCACCCCTCCACTTT
D: TRBD2; J: TRBJ2-5; size: once; V: TRBV5-6; CDR3: CASSFSSGGQETQYF; DNA: TGTGCCAGCAGCTTCTCTAGCGGGGGGCAAGAGACCCAGTACTTC
D: -; J: TRBJ2-3; size: -; V: TRBV18; CDR3: CASSFRQEPDTQYF; DNA: TGTGCCAGCTCATTTCGACAGGAGCCAGATACGCAGTATTTT
D: TRBD1; J: TRBJ1-5; size: -; V: TRBV5-8; CDR3: CASSFTGGEPQHF; DNA: TGTGCCAGCAGCTTTACAGGGGGGGAGCCCCAGCATTTT
D: -; J: TRBJ1-4; size: -; V: TRBV5-8; CDR3: CASIPGRPASKLFF; DNA: TGTGCCAGCATCCCCGGGAGGCCGGCCTCTAAACTGTTTTTT
D: TRBD1; J: TRBJ1-3; size: -; V: TRBV15; CDR3: CATSRAGTGRNTIYF; DNA: TGTGCCACCAGCAGGGCCGGGACAGGGAGGAACACCATATATTTT
D: TRBD2; J: TRBJ2-1; size: -; V: TRBV4-2; CDR3: CASSPPGSGEQFF; DNA: TGTGCCAGCAGCCCACCGGGTAGCGGGGAGCAGTTCTTC
D: TRBD1; J: TRBJ1-6; size: -; V: TRBV6-4; CDR3: CASSYGTGENSPLHF; DNA: TGTGCCAGCAGTTACGGGACAGGGGAAAATTCACCCCTCCACTTT
D: -; J: TRBJ2-7; size: few; V: TRBV3-1/TRBV3-2; CDR3: CASSQGRGYEQYF; DNA: TGTGCCAGCAGCCAAGGCAGGGGCTACGAGCAGTACTTC
D: TRBD2; J: TRBJ2-3; size: -; V: TRBV5-4; CDR3: CASSSTGTSFTDTQYF; DNA: TGTGCCAGCAGCTCTACCGGGACTAGCTTCACAGATACGCAGTATTTT
D: TRBD1; J: TRBJ1-1; size: -; V: TRBV11-3; CDR3: CASSSGGQGTRRDTEAFF; DNA: TGTGCCAGCAGCTCCGGGGGACAGGGGACCCGCAGGGACACTGAAGCTTTCTTT
D: -; J: TRBJ2-3; size: -; V: TRBV5-1; CDR3: CASSLVTGKDTQYF; DNA: TGCGCCAGCAGCTTGGTTACAGGGAAGGATACGCAGTATTTT
D: -; J: TRBJ1-2; size: few; V: TRBV11-3; CDR3: CASSLGGGYGYTF; DNA: TGTGCCAGCAGCTTAGGAGGGGGCTATGGCTACACCTTC
D: -; J: TRBJ2-2; size: -; V: TRBV4-1; CDR3: CASSQVPRRVSGELFF; DNA: TGCGCCAGCAGCCAAGTGCCGCGGAGGGTTAGCGGGGAGCTGTTTTTT
D: TRBD1; J: TRBJ2-5; size: -; V: TRBV25-1; CDR3: CASSEARGPGETQYF; DNA: TGTGCCAGCAGTGAAGCCAGGGGGCCAGGGGAGACCCAGTACTTC
D: -; J: TRBJ1-1; size: once; V: TRBV5-6; CDR3: CASSLGTLNTEAFF; DNA: TGTGCCAGCAGCTTGGGCACATTGAACACTGAAGCTTTCTTT
D: TRBD2; J: TRBJ2-2; size: -; V: TRBV27; CDR3: CASRLAGFTGELFF; DNA: TGTGCCAGCCGACTAGCGGGGTTCACCGGGGAGCTGTTTTTT
D: -; J: TRBJ2-1; size: -; V: TRBV7-9; CDR3: CASSLRGSNEQFF; DNA: TGTGCCAGCAGCTTAAGGGGGAGTAATGAGCAGTTCTTC
D: TRBD1; J: TRBJ2-3; size: -; V: TRBV25-1; CDR3: CASSDQGETGFWSDTQYF; DNA: TGTGCCAGCAGTGATCAAGGAGAGACAGGGTTTTGGTCAGATACGCAGTATTTT
D: -; J: TRBJ2-5; size: -; V: TRBV24-1; CDR3: CATSDRTVGTQYF; DNA: TGTGCCACCAGTGACAGGACTGTCGGGACCCAGTACTTC
D: TRBD2; J: TRBJ2-1; size: once; V: TRBV3-1/TRBV3-2; CDR3: CASSHGASGGASSSNEQFF; DNA: TGTGCCAGCAGCCATGGGGCCAGCGGGGGGGCCTCATCCTCCAATGAGCAGTTCTTC
D: -; J: TRBJ2-1; size: once; V: TRBV9; CDR3: CASSGDRFPPNEQFF; DNA: TGTGCCAGCAGCGGAGACAGGTTCCCCCCCAATGAGCAGTTCTTC
D: -; J: TRBJ1-2; size: -; V: TRBV6-1; CDR3: CASSDRLFSNYGYTF; DNA: TGTGCCAGCAGTGACAGACTATTTTCTAACTATGGCTACACCTTC
D: -; J: TRBJ1-5; size: -; V: TRBV27; CDR3: CASSFRGNRNQPQHF; DNA: TGTGCCAGCAGTTTTCGGGGTAATCGCAATCAGCCCCAGCATTTT
D: TRBD1; J: TRBJ1-4; size: -; V: TRBV19; CDR3: CASSIMGTANEKLFF; DNA: TGTGCCAGTAGTATAATGGGGACAGCTAATGAAAAACTGTTTTTT
D: TRBD1; J: TRBJ2-1; size: -; V: TRBV29-1; CDR3: CSVNRGQSSYNEQFF; DNA: TGCAGCGTTAACAGGGGCCAGAGCTCCTACAATGAGCAGTTCTTC
D: TRBD2; J: TRBJ2-7; size: -; V: TRBV7-2; CDR3: CASSLGGGTYEQYF; DNA: TGTGCCAGCAGTCTAGGCGGGGGGACATACGAGCAGTACTTC
D: -; J: TRBJ2-1; size: -; V: TRBV4-3; CDR3: CASSPGTTYEQFF; DNA: TGCGCCAGCAGCCCCGGGACAACCTATGAGCAGTTCTTC
D: TRBD1; J: TRBJ1-4; size: -; V: TRBV4-3; CDR3: CASSPGGGGEKLFF; DNA: TGCGCCAGCAGCCCAGGGGGCGGCGGTGAAAAACTGTTTTTT
D: TRBD1; J: TRBJ1-6; size: -; V: TRBV19; CDR3: CASSPDRVNSPLHF; DNA: TGTGCCAGTAGTCCGGACAGGGTGAATTCACCCCTCCACTTT
D: TRBD1; J: TRBJ2-2; size: few; V: TRBV28; CDR3: CASRQGARTGELFF; DNA: TGTGCCAGCAGACAGGGGGCACGTACCGGGGAGCTGTTTTTT
D: TRBD1; J: TRBJ1-2; size: -; V: TRBV19; CDR3: CASSPPGTVYGYTF; DNA: TGTGCCAGTAGTCCTCCCGGGACAGTCTATGGCTACACCTTC
D: TRBD1; J: TRBJ1-4; size: few; V: TRBV3-1/TRBV3-2; CDR3: CASSRTPGQGAGKLFF; DNA: TGTGCCAGCAGCCGAACCCCGGGACAGGGGGCAGGAAAACTGTTTTTT
D: -; J: TRBJ1-2; size: -; V: TRBV6-5; CDR3: CASAQGPNYGYTF; DNA: TGTGCCAGCGCCCAGGGGCCTAACTATGGCTACACCTTC
D: -; J: TRBJ1-1; size: -; V: TRBV20-1; CDR3: CSAKVTIEAFF; DNA: TGCAGTGCTAAGGTGACAATTGAAGCTTTCTTT
D: -; J: TRBJ1-6; size: -; V: TRBV19; CDR3: CASRGQGRNSPLHF; DNA: TGTGCCAGTAGGGGCCAGGGGCGGAATTCACCCCTCCACTTT
D: -; J: TRBJ1-1; size: once; V: TRBV29-1; CDR3: CSVTSSLNTEAFF; DNA: TGCAGCGTGACATCTTCCCTGAACACTGAAGCTTTCTTT
D: -; J: TRBJ2-2; size: -; V: TRBV5-1; CDR3: CASSLSSMRSPGELFF; DNA: TGCGCCAGCAGCTTGAGTAGTATGAGGAGCCCCGGGGAGCTGTTTTTT
D: TRBD1; J: TRBJ2-7; size: -; V: TRBV3-1/TRBV3-2; CDR3: CASSQVGQGSSYEQYF; DNA: TGTGCCAGCAGCCAGGTGGGACAGGGGAGCTCCTACGAGCAGTACTTC
D: -; J: TRBJ1-4; size: -; V: TRBV25-1; CDR3: CASSGDTGPEKLFF; DNA: TGTGCCAGCAGTGGGGACACTGGTCCCGAAAAACTGTTTTTT
D: -; J: TRBJ2-3; size: -; V: TRBV10-1; CDR3: CASSPGQRRTDTQYF; DNA: TGCGCCAGCAGCCCGGGACAACGCCGCACAGATACGCAGTATTTT
D: TRBD1; J: TRBJ1-4; size: -; V: TRBV28; CDR3: CASSPPGQNEKLFF; DNA: TGTGCCAGCAGCCCTCCGGGACAGAATGAAAAACTGTTTTTT
D: -; J: TRBJ1-3; size: -; V: TRBV5-1; CDR3: CASSLDIVSGNTIYF; DNA: TGCGCCAGCAGCTTGGATATTGTCTCTGGAAACACCATATATTTT